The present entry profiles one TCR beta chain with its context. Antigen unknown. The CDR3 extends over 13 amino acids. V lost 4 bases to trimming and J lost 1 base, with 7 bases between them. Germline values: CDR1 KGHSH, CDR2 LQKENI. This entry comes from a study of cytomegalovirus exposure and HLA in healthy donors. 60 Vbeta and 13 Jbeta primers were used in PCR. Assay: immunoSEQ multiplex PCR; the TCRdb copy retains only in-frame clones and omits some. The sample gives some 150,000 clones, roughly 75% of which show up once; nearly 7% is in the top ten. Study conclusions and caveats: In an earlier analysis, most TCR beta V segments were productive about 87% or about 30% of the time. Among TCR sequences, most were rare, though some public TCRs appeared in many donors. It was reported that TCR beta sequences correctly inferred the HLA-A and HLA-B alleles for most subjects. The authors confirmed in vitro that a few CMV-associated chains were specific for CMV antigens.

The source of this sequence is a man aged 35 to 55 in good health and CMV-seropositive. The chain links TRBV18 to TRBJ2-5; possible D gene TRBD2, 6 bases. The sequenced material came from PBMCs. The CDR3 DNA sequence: TGTGCCAGCTCACGGACTACCCAAGAGACCCAGTACTTC. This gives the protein CASSRTTQETQYF.